The 28 T cell receptor beta chains reported below all come from one sample, sequenced in a study of cytomegalovirus exposure and HLA in healthy donors. PCR used 60 Vbeta primers and 13 Jbeta primers. Here immunoSEQ multiplex PCR was the method, and the copy in TCRdb shows in-frame clones only, minus some. The sample includes some 130,000 clones, 70% to 85% of them seen just once. The source material was PBMCs. These TCRs come from a woman aged 45 to 65 in good health and CMV-seropositive.

V gene TRBV2 combines with J gene TRBJ2-1, with 10 positions matching TRBD2. Germline V gene sequence: CDR1 SNHLY, CDR2 FYNNEI. V shed 5 bases and J 8 bases; nucleotides not matched to a gene: 9. The CDR3 is 15 amino acids. CDR3 sequence (DNA): TGTGCCAGCAGTCCGGGACTAGCGTTAGTCTATGAGCAGTTCTTC. It codes for CASSPGLALVYEQFF.

This chain uses TRBV15 with TRBJ1-4, with 12 bases identical to TRBD1. J lost 8 bases, V lost 5 bases, and 9 bases had no gene match. Germline CDR1 and CDR2: LNHNV and YYDKDF (reference sequence). CDR3 length: 16 amino acids. CDR3 in amino acids: CATSLERGQGAEKLFF. DNA of the CDR3: TGTGCCACCAGCTTAGAGAGGGGACAGGGGGCGGAAAAACTGTTTTTT.

The J gene is TRBJ1-3, the V gene TRBV7-9; D unclear. The CDR3 spans 16 residues. Trimming removed 0 bases at V and 0 bases at J, with 9 bases between. Germline V CDR1 and CDR2: SEHNR, FQNEAQ (reference sequence). The DNA of the CDR3 is TGTGCCAGCAGCTTAGCGGGCGGAGGCTCTGGAAACACCATATATTTT. Encoded protein: CASSLAGGGSGNTIYF.

The V gene is TRBV19, the J gene TRBJ2-4, with 16 bases matching TRBD2. The CDR3 covers 22 residues. The V gene end was trimmed by 1 base and the J gene end by 1 base; junction bases not matched to a gene: 13. The germline CDR1 and CDR2 sequences are LNHDA and SQIVND (reference sequence). The CDR3 sequence is CASSIGRGTSGGGSLAKNIQYF. The CDR3 DNA reads TGTGCCAGTAGTATAGGACGTGGGACTAGCGGGGGGGGATCCCTCGCCAAAAACATTCAGTACTTC.

The chain carries TRBV2 and TRBJ1-4; maybe TRBD1 (5 bases). Trimming took off 6 bases at V and 8 bases at J, with 10 bases between the two ends. The CDR3 loop spans 12 amino acids. Germline CDR1 reads SNHLY; CDR2 reads FYNNEI. The chain's CDR3 is CASRRTPEKLFF. The CDR3 DNA reads TGTGCCAGCAGGAGGACACCAGAAAAACTGTTTTTT.

This rearrangement joins TRBV7-9 to TRBJ2-5; 7 nucleotides line up with TRBD1. Germline loops: CDR1 SEHNR, CDR2 FQNEAQ (reference sequence). After removal of 7 bases from V and 2 bases from J, the junction contained 7 bases not matched to a gene. CDR3 length equals 14 residues. CDR3 region: CASNLGTAQETQYF. DNA for the CDR3: TGTGCCAGCAACCTCGGGACAGCGCAAGAGACCCAGTACTTC.

This clone was observed a handful of times. This chain connects TRBV29-1 to TRBJ2-1; TRBD1 matches 12 bases. This CDR3 region has 13 residues. With 7 bases clipped from V and 5 bases from J, the junction kept 3 bases outside the gene matches. Germline V CDR1 and CDR2: SQVTM, ANQGSEA. The CDR3 loop reads CSDRDRGHNEQFF. For the CDR3, the DNA is TGCAGCGACCGGGACAGGGGGCACAATGAGCAGTTCTTC.

The chain couples TRBV5-1 to TRBJ2-7; tentatively, D is TRBD2 (5 bases). Trimming stripped 7 bases from V and 0 bases from J, with 14 bases between. This CDR3 is built from 14 residues. Germline CDR1 reads SGHRS; CDR2 reads YFSETQ. Written as DNA, the CDR3 is TGCGCCAGCGGTCCCGGGGATACCTCCTACGAGCAGTACTTC. It translates to CASGPGDTSYEQYF.

The chain couples TRBV6-5 to TRBJ1-4; no clear D. Trimming took off 0 bases at V and 3 bases at J, with 11 bases between the two ends. The CDR3 totals 16 residues. Germline CDR1 reads MNHEY; CDR2 reads SVGAGI. CDR3 nucleotides: TGTGCCAGCAGTTACTCCGTCCCCCCCCCTAATGAAAAACTGTTTTTT. Residues: CASSYSVPPPNEKLFF.

This clone turned up a few times. The chain recombines TRBV13 with TRBJ2-7; 11 bases are a match to TRBD2. CDR1 and CDR2 from the germline V gene are PRHDT and FYEKMQ (reference sequence). J was trimmed by 3 bases and V by 5 bases; bases with no gene match: 6. The CDR3 spans 15 residues. In nucleotides, the CDR3 is TGTGCCAGCAGCGCGGGACTAGCGGTACGCTACGAGCAGTACTTC. This sequence encodes CASSAGLAVRYEQYF.

This sequence joins TRBV15 and TRBJ1-5; 8 bases match TRBD1. Germline values: CDR1 LNHNV, CDR2 YYDKDF (reference sequence). Trimming cost V 7 bases and J 4 bases; bases outside gene matches: 6. This CDR3 is built from 14 residues. DNA for the CDR3: TGTGCCACCAACGACAGGGGTGGTAATCAGCCCCAGCATTTT. Translating it yields CATNDRGGNQPQHF. Supplemented by reference TRBV15 and TRBJ1-5, the full variable domain reads DAMVIQNPRYQVTQFGKPVTLSCSQTLNHNVMYWYQQKSSQAPKLLFHYYDKDFNNEADTPDNFQSRRPNTSFCFLDIRSPGLGDTAMYLCATNDRGGNQPQHFGDGTRLSIL.

The chain couples TRBV5-4 to TRBJ2-3; 14 bases are a match to TRBD2. The CDR3 spans 18 residues. Germline V CDR1 and CDR2: SGHNT, YYREEE (reference sequence). Trimming removed 0 bases from V and 0 bases from J; junction bases left unmatched: 3. The CDR3 loop is CASSLGGLAGGSTDTQYF. The CDR3 bases are TGTGCCAGCAGCTTGGGTGGACTAGCGGGGGGTAGCACAGATACGCAGTATTTT.

The J gene is TRBJ1-5, the V gene TRBV2; TRBD1 aligns across 12 bases. V was clipped by 6 bases and J by 7 bases; unmatched bases: 7. CDR1 and CDR2 (germline): SNHLY, FYNNEI. The CDR3 covers 15 residues. CDR3 in DNA: TGTGCCAGCAGCCCTGGGACAGGGGGCTGGCAGCCCCAGCATTTT. This codes for CASSPGTGGWQPQHF.

V is TRBV2 and J is TRBJ1-2, with TRBD1 identical over 7 bases. Germline V CDR1 and CDR2: SNHLY, FYNNEI. The J segment lost 2 bases and the V segment lost 11 bases, leaving 11 bases of the junction unmatched. The CDR3 runs 14 residues. DNA for the CDR3: TGTGCCCGACGGACAGGCCAGGCCAACTATGGCTACACCTTC. Translation gives CARRTGQANYGYTF.

CDR3 nucleotides: TGTGCCACCAGCAGAACAGGGGGTAATGAAAAACTGTTTTTT. It yields the protein CATSRTGGNEKLFF. The chain links TRBV15 to TRBJ1-4, with 8 positions matching TRBD1. The CDR3 is 14 residues long. The germline V gene has CDR1 LNHNV and CDR2 YYDKDF (reference sequence). J lost 4 bases, V lost 2 bases, and 0 bases had no gene match.

V usage is TRBV4-3 and J usage is TRBJ2-3, with D possibly TRBD1 on 6 matching bases. The CDR3 sequence is 13 residues long. V lost 0 bases and J 5 bases, leaving 6 bases between the germline ends. The germline CDR1 and CDR2 sequences are LGHNA and YSLEER. This chain's CDR3 is CASSQEGGDTQYF. The CDR3 bases are TGCGCCAGCAGCCAAGAAGGGGGAGATACGCAGTATTTT.

The chain has TRBV5-6 and TRBJ1-6; D perhaps matches TRBD1 (6 bases). V dropped 5 bases and J dropped 6 bases, with 15 bases sitting between them. Germline V gives CDR1 SGHDT, CDR2 YYEEEE. The CDR3 covers 15 residues. The CDR3 sequence: CASRLGQLINSPLHF. The DNA of the CDR3 is TGTGCCAGCAGACTCGGACAGCTTATTAATTCACCCCTCCACTTT. The full variable domain, in which reference TRBV5-6 and TRBJ1-6 provide the parts outside the CDR3, is DAGVTQSPTHLIKTRGQQVTLRCSPKSGHDTVSWYQQALGQGPQFIFQYYEEEERQRGNFPDRFSGHQFPNYSSELNVNALLLGDSALYLCASRLGQLINSPLHFGNGTRLTVT.

As regards this clone: At the DNA level, this CDR3 is encoded by other sequences in the same sample as well. This chain joins TRBV5-1 and TRBJ1-1; TRBD1 is a possible D gene (6 bases). Trimming left V 1 base short and J 5 bases short, with 12 bases between. CDR1 and CDR2 (germline): SGHRS, YFSETQ. This CDR3 contains 14 residues. The DNA of the CDR3 is TGCGCCAGCAGCTTGCAGGGAGGGGGAACTGAAGCTTTCTTT. It encodes CASSLQGGGTEAFF.

The chain combines TRBV13 with TRBJ1-2; no reliable D call. The V end was cut by 3 bases, the J end by 4 bases, with 12 bases between. Germline assignment: CDR1 PRHDT and CDR2 FYEKMQ (reference sequence). The CDR3 covers 14 residues. DNA for the CDR3: TGTGCCAGCAGCTTGAGCGGGGAACCCTATGGCTACACCTTC. It translates to CASSLSGEPYGYTF.

CDR3 amino acids: CASSEGGGYGYTF. CDR3 nucleotide sequence: TGTGCCAGCAGCGAAGGGGGTGGCTATGGCTACACCTTC. The V gene is TRBV9, the J gene TRBJ1-2; possibly TRBD1 for D (6 bases). Trimming pared 3 bases from V and 4 bases from J, leaving 10 bases between. In germline, CDR1 is SGDLS, CDR2 YYNGEE. There are 13 residues in the CDR3.

The V and J genes are TRBV9 and TRBJ2-3, with D possibly TRBD2 on 5 matching bases. Trimming removed 1 base at V and 4 bases at J, with 13 bases between. Germline values: CDR1 SGDLS, CDR2 YYNGEE. This CDR3 spans 15 amino acids. The CDR3 protein is CASSVRGYSADTQYF. For the CDR3, the DNA is TGTGCCAGCAGCGTACGGGGATATAGCGCAGATACGCAGTATTTT.

A remark on this clone: At the DNA level, this CDR3 is encoded by other sequences in the same sample as well. The rearrangement uses TRBV7-3 and TRBJ2-3, with 9 positions matching TRBD2. Germline trimming cut 8 bases from V and 1 base from J; bases unmatched to any gene: 4. Germline V CDR1 and CDR2: SGHTA, FQGTGA. The CDR3 consists of 14 residues. This CDR3 reads CASSLAGGTDTQYF. The CDR3 DNA reads as TGTGCCAGCTCCTTAGCGGGGGGCACAGATACGCAGTATTTT.

J is TRBJ2-3 and V is TRBV7-3; tentatively, D is TRBD1 (5 bases). V dropped 4 bases and J dropped 3 bases, with 8 bases sitting between them. The CDR3 spans 13 residues. Germline-derived CDR1 and CDR2 are SGHTA and FQGTGA. The CDR3 nucleotides are TGTGCCAGCAGCTCCAGGGTAACAGATACGCAGTATTTT. Translation: CASSSRVTDTQYF.

This chain links TRBV6-6 with TRBJ1-6, with D unclear. The V gene lost 2 bases and the J gene lost 14 bases, with 16 bases spanning the gap. CDR3 length: 14 amino acids. The germline V gene has CDR1 MNHNY and CDR2 SVGAGI (reference sequence). The CDR3: CASSYGPTQFTLHF. The CDR3 DNA reads as TGTGCCAGCAGTTACGGTCCTACTCAATTCACCCTCCACTTT.

A few counts support this clone. J is TRBJ1-2 and V is TRBV7-9; perhaps TRBD1 as D (5 bases). V lost 1 base to trimming and J lost 6 bases, with 6 bases between them. CDR1 and CDR2 (germline): SEHNR, FQNEAQ (reference sequence). CDR3 length: 12 residues. This CDR3 reads CASSLGGDGYTF. CDR3 sequence (DNA): TGTGCCAGCAGCTTAGGGGGGGATGGCTACACCTTC.

The J gene is TRBJ1-1, the V gene TRBV30; unclear D gene. The CDR3 consists of 13 residues. CDR1 and CDR2 from the germline V gene are GTSNPN and SVGIG (reference sequence). V lost 3 bases to trimming and J lost 4 bases, with 12 bases between them. CDR3 sequence reads: CAWSHLGSTEAFF. CDR3 DNA sequence: TGTGCCTGGAGCCACTTGGGGAGCACTGAAGCTTTCTTT.

Concerning this clone itself: The CDR3 ends on some other residue instead of the conserved phenylalanine or tryptophan, so this is likely a read error. The rearrangement uses TRBV5-1 and TRBJ1-2; possibly TRBD1 for D (5 bases). Deletions cut 4 bases from V and 6 bases from J, with 13 bases between. Per germline, CDR1 SGHRS and CDR2 YFSETQ. CDR3 length: 13 amino acids. CDR3 sequence reads: CASSVEGNNGYTV. The DNA for the CDR3 is TGCGCCAGCAGCGTGGAGGGGAATAATGGCTACACCGTC.

This rearrangement joins TRBV2 to TRBJ2-3, with TRBD2 matching 8 bases. The CDR3 runs 15 residues. CDR1 and CDR2 (germline): SNHLY, FYNNEI. J was trimmed by 4 bases and V by 6 bases; bases with no gene match: 9. This CDR3 reads CASSKRGGRPDTQYF. The CDR3 region has the DNA TGTGCCAGCAGCAAACGGGGGGGGCGCCCAGATACGCAGTATTTT.